The present entry profiles one T cell receptor beta chain with its context. Its antigen is still unknown. The sample is drawn from a study of T cell responses to AZD1222 COVID-19 vaccine. At the level of the study: Second-dose schedules of about 4 or about 12 weeks were combined.

Study outcomes and limitations: An increase in Spike-specific TCR breadth and depth was observed after two AZD1222 doses. The donors showed a predominance of white British ancestry and of females, with possible underestimation of clonal diversity.

Profiling relied on immunoSEQ multiplex PCR, and the TCRdb table lists in-frame clones only, not all of them. This table holds about 190,000 clones, approximately 92% found once. The CDR3 is made up of 14 amino acids. V was trimmed by 5 bases and J by 0 bases, leaving 11 bases between them. Germline V gene lookup returns CDR1 GTSNPN and CDR2 SVGIG (reference sequence). This receptor was identified in an adult in good health. The chain couples TRBV30 to TRBJ2-4; D unresolved. Source: peripheral blood, taken on day 0 of AZD1222 vaccination. The CDR3 protein is CAWGPYVAKNIQYF. CDR3 bases: TGTGCCTGGGGGCCTTACGTAGCCAAAAACATTCAGTACTTC.